This TCR beta chain is from a study of CD8 T cells in Susac syndrome. TCR beta from blood CD8+ and CD4+ T cells was sequenced. While CD8+ and CD4+ T cells were isolated negatively, TEMRA cells were enriched by FACS. cDNA came from around 0.5 to 1 ug RNA primed by random hexamers. Amplification of TCR beta CDR3 across 54 Vbeta and 13 Jbeta was performed with immunoSEQ multiplex PCR. TCRdb redid the calling of the immunoSEQ multiplex PCR reads with MiXCR, one entry per CDR3 protein. The table records 160,000 or so distinct CDR3 sequences, 90% to 95% of them present only once. The V end lost 4 bases, the J end lost 2 bases, and 4 bases lay between the germline ends. The CDR3 sequence is 12 residues long. CDR1 and CDR2 from the germline V gene are SGHTA and FQGNSA.

This chain joins TRBV7-2 and TRBJ2-3; no clear D. The sequence was obtained from a human donor with Susac syndrome. The sample comprised CD4+ T cells from PBMCs. CDR3 coding DNA: TGTGCCAGCAGCTCCGTCACAGATACGCAGTATTTT. Protein sequence: CASSSVTDTQYF.